This T cell receptor (beta chain) was profiled in a study of breast tumors, draining lymph nodes, adjacent tissues. Overall study findings and caveats: Tumor T cell lymph node origin was a supported hypothesis, not proven. Compared with lymph nodes, tumors were less diverse; compared with nontumor tissue, more.

The lymph nodes were axillary draining lymph nodes from breast cancer patients. This clonotype was detected ten times or more. The antigen is unknown. The CDR3 extends over 16 amino acids. Trimming removed 1 base from V and 0 bases from J, with 10 bases in between. CDR1 and CDR2 from the germline V gene are LGHNA and YNFKEQ. TCRdb re-called the multiplex PCR reads with MiXCR, one entry per CDR3 protein. There are about 130,000 distinct CDR3 sequences in the sample; 21% occur only once, and roughly 2.4% lies in the top ten. The sequence was obtained from a female donor with breast cancer. Some clones in this sample may be carry-over from other donors' samples. Sequencing used axillary lymph node tissue. V gene TRBV4-2 combines with J gene TRBJ2-1, with D perhaps matching TRBD1 or TRBD2 (5 bases each). This CDR3 reads CASSQGGTLSYNEQFF. For the CDR3, the DNA is TGTGCCAGCAGCCAAGGGGGGACCCTCTCCTACAATGAGCAGTTCTTC.